This T cell receptor (beta chain) was found in a study of CD8+CD57+ T cells in acquired aplastic anemia (dated by TCRdb to the late 2010s). Notes on the research overall: A mean of roughly 3.2 ug of DNA, ranging from roughly 0.2 to 27.4 ug, was extracted from sorted CD4+ and CD8+ cells.

TCR beta VDJ combination and CDR3 sequence profiling used genomic DNA as the template. TCR repertoire sequencing was run on an Illumina HiSeq 2000. Per the original workflow: Repertoire assessment relied on Simpson's diversity index, CDR3 size and DJ length profiles, and TRBV/TRBJ rearrangement plots. Whichever DNA sequence was most abundant in the deep sequencing data was defined as the immunodominant clone. CDR3 amino acid sequences were screened for sharing across subjects and compared with published repertoires and the VDJdb database. TCRdb reprocessing: public reads trimmed at Q25 with fastp, clones called with MiXCR, in-frame beta chains kept. Rows with one shared CDR3 protein collapse into an entry with the most common genes and DNA. What appears here as the V and J calls and clone size reflects TCRdb's work, not the paper's. The sample contains hundreds of thousands of distinct CDR3 sequences, roughly 50% of them found a single time. Of the sample, under 8.5% is held by the ten largest clones.

The study deep-sequenced TCR repertoires of sorted CD4+ and CD8+ blood T cells from severe aplastic anemia patients and healthy subjects. Ficoll-Paque density gradient centrifugation was used to isolate peripheral blood mononuclear cells. Before DNA extraction, CD4+ and CD8+ T cells were sorted with FACS or magnetic beads. This clonotype was seen repeatedly, ten times or more. The clone's antigen remains unknown. No much larger clone is present one base from it, and per-base qualities are unavailable. Study-level results and caveats: No significant difference in CD8+ Simpson's diversity was found between patients and healthy controls (P=0.060). Around 31 CD8+ CDR3 sequences were shared between patients and controls but appeared highly expressed in patients and within their immunodominant clones.

The cysteine opens and the phenylalanine closes a CDR3 of 13 amino acids. Only the CDR3 region is kept as DNA, spanning 39 bases read in frame from base 1. The trim is 3 bases for V and 4 bases for J, with a gap of 9 bases between the germline ends. The sample consisted of sorted CD4+, CD8+, or CD8+CD57+ T cells (not recorded which) from PBMCs. The sequence was collected from a human donor with severe aplastic anemia or a healthy control (not recorded which). The rearranged segments are TRBV12-3 or TRBV12-4 and TRBJ1-1, with the identity of the D gene unclear. The nucleotide sequence reads as follows: TGTGCCAGCAGTTTTTTCCGGGGCACTGAAGCTTTCTTT. The resulting protein is CASSFFRGTEAFF.